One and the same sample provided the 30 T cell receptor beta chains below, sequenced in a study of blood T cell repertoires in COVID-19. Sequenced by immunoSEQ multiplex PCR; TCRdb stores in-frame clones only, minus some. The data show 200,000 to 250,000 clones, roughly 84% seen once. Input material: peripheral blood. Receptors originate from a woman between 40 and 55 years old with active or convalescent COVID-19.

CDR3 DNA sequence: TGTGCCAGCGGTAACGGGATCGGTGGGGCCAACGTCCTGACTTTC. It encodes CASGNGIGGANVLTF. The genes are TRBV28 and TRBJ2-6, with a weak D call TRBD2 (5 bases). Germline lookup yields CDR1 MDHEN and CDR2 SYDVKM. The length of the CDR3 is 15 residues. Trimming pared 8 bases from V and 3 bases from J, leaving 14 bases between. Looking up the rest from reference TRBV28 and TRBJ2-6 gives the full variable domain: DVKVTQSSRYLVKRTGEKVFLECVQDMDHENMFWYRQDPGLGLRLIYFSYDVKMKEKGDIPEGYSVSREKKERFSLILESASTNQTSMYLCASGNGIGGANVLTFGAGSRLTVL.

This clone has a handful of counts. CDR3 protein: CASSKTGTSHEQYF. In DNA, the CDR3 is TGTGCCAGCAGCAAGACCGGGACTAGCCACGAGCAGTACTTC. The chain has TRBV11-1 and TRBJ2-7, with 9 bases that match TRBD2. V gave up 5 bases and J gave up 5 bases; unmatched junction bases: 7. The CDR3 totals 14 residues. Germline V gene lookup returns CDR1 SGHAT and CDR2 FQDESV (reference sequence).

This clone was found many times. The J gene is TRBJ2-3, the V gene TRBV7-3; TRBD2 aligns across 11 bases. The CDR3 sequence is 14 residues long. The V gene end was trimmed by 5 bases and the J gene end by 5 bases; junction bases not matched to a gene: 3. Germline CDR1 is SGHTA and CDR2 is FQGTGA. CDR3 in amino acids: CASSATSGEDTQYF. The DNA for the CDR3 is TGTGCCAGCAGCGCGACTAGCGGGGAAGATACGCAGTATTTT.

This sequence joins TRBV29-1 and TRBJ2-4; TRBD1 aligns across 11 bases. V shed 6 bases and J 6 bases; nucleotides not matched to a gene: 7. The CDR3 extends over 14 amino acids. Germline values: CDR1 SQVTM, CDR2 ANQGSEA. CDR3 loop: CSVGRTGGSNIQYF. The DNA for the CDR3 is TGCAGCGTAGGTAGGACAGGGGGCTCAAACATTCAGTACTTC.

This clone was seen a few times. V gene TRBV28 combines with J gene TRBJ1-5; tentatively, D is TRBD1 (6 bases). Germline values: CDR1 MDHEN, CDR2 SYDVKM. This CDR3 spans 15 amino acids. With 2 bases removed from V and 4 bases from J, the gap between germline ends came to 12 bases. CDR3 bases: TGTGCCAGCAGTTTAGGCCAGACAGGTAATCAGCCCCAGCATTTT. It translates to CASSLGQTGNQPQHF.

The CDR3 bases are TGTGCCAGCAGCCCCGGGACAGGGGGAAACTATGGCTACACCTTC. Residues: CASSPGTGGNYGYTF. The J gene is TRBJ1-2, the V gene TRBV11-2; 11 nucleotides align to TRBD1. Germline CDR1 and CDR2: SGHAT and FQNNGV. This CDR3 is built from 15 residues. V gave up 5 bases and J gave up 2 bases; unmatched junction bases: 4.

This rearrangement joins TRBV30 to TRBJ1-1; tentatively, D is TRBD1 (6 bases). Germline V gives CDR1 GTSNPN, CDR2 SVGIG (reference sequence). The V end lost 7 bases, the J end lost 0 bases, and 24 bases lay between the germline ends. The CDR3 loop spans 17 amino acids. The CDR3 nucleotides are TGTGCCTTTAATGGGGGGGGCGGGCCTGTCTTGAACACTGAAGCTTTCTTT. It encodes CAFNGGGGPVLNTEAFF.

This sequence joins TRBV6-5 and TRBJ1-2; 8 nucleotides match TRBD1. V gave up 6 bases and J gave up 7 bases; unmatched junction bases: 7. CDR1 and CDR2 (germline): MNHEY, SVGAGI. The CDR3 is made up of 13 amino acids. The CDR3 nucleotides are TGTGCCAGCAGGCAGGGGGCGAATACTGGCTACACCTTC. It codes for CASRQGANTGYTF.

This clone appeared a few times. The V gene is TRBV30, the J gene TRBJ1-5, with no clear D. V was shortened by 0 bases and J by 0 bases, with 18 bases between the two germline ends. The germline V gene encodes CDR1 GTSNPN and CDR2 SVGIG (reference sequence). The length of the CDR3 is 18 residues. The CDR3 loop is CAWSVPPGGLYSNQPQHF. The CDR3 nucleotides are TGTGCCTGGAGTGTACCGCCGGGCGGACTTTATAGCAATCAGCCCCAGCATTTT.

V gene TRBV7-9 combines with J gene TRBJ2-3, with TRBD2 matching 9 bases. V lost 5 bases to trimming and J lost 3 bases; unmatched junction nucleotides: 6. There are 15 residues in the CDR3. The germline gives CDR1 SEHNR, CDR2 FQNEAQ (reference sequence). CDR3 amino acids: CASSARRGGTDTQYF. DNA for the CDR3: TGTGCCAGCAGCGCTCGGCGGGGGGGAACAGATACGCAGTATTTT.

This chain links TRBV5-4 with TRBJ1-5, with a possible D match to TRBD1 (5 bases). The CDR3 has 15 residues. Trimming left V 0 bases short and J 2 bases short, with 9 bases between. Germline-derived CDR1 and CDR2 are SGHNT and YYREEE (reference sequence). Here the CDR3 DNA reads TGTGCCAGCAGCTTGGCCCCGGGGGGCAATCAGCCCCAGCATTTT. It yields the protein CASSLAPGGNQPQHF. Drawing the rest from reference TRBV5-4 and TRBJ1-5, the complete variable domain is ETGVTQSPTHLIKTRGQQVTLRCSSQSGHNTVSWYQQALGQGPQFIFQYYREEENGRGNFPPRFSGLQFPNYSSELNVNALELDDSALYLCASSLAPGGNQPQHFGDGTRLSIL.

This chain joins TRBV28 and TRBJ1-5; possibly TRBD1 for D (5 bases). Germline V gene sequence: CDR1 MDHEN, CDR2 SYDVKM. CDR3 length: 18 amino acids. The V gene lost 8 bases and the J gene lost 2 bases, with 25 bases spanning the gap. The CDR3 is CASSTRQLGGIGNQPQHF. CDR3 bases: TGTGCCAGCTCTACTCGACAGTTAGGCGGTATTGGCAATCAGCCCCAGCATTTT.

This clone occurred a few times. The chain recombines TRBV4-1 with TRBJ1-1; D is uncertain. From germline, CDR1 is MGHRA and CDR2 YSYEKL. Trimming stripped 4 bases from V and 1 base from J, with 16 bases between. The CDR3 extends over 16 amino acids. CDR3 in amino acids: CASSLTLRARNTEAFF. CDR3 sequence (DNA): TGCGCCAGCAGCCTTACATTGAGGGCCCGGAACACTGAAGCTTTCTTT.

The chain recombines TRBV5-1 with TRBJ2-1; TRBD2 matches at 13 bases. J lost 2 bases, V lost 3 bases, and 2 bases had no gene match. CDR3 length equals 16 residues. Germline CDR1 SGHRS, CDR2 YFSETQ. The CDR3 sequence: CASSSGLAGAYNEQFF. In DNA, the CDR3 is TGCGCCAGCAGCTCCGGACTAGCGGGGGCCTACAATGAGCAGTTCTTC.

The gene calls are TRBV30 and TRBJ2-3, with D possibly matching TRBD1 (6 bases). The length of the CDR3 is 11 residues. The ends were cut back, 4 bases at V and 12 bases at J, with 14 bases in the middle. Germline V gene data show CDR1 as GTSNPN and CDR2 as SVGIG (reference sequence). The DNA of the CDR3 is TGTGCCTGGACCCGAGGGGGTCCTCAGTATTTT. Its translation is CAWTRGGPQYF.

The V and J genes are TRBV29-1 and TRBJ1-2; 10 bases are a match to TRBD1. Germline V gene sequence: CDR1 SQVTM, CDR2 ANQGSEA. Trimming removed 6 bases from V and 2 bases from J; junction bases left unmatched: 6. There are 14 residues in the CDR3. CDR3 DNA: TGCAGCGTCGCTGACAGGGGGCAAAACTATGGCTACACCTTC. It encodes CSVADRGQNYGYTF.

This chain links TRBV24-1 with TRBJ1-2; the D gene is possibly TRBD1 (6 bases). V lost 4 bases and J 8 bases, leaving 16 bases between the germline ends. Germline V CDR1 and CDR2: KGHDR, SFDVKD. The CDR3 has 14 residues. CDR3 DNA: TGTGCCACCAGTGACCGACAGGAACTTATGGGCTACACCTTC. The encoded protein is CATSDRQELMGYTF.

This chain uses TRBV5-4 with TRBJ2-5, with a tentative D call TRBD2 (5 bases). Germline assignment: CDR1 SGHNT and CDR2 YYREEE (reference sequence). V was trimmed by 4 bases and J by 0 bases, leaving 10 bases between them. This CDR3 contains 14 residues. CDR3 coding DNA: TGTGCCAGCAGCCAGGACTCGTACCAAGAGACCCAGTACTTC. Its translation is CASSQDSYQETQYF.

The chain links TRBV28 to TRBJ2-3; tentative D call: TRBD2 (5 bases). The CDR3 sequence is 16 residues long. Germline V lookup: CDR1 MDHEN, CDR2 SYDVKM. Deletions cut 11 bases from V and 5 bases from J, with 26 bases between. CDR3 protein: CARGWAGVGSGDTQYF. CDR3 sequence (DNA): TGTGCCCGCGGGTGGGCTGGGGTGGGTTCCGGAGATACGCAGTATTTT. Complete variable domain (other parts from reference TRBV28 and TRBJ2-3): DVKVTQSSRYLVKRTGEKVFLECVQDMDHENMFWYRQDPGLGLRLIYFSYDVKMKEKGDIPEGYSVSREKKERFSLILESASTNQTSMYLCARGWAGVGSGDTQYFGPGTRLTVL.

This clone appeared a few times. DNA of the CDR3: TGTGCCAGCAGCCCCGGACAGGGCTACAATGAGCAGTTCTTC. This encodes CASSPGQGYNEQFF. The chain is built from TRBV21-1 and TRBJ2-1; TRBD1 is the table's D call, not checked against the DNA. TRBV21-1 represents a pseudogene. The CDR3 extends over 14 amino acids.

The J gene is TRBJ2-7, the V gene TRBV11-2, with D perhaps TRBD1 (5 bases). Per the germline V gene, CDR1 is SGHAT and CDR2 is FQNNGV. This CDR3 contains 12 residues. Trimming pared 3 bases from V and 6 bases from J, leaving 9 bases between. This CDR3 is CASSFSRAEQYF. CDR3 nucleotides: TGTGCCAGCAGCTTTAGCAGGGCCGAGCAGTACTTC.

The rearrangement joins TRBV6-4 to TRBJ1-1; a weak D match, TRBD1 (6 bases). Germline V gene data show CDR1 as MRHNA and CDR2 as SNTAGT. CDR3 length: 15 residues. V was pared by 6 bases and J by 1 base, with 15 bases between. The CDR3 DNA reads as TGTGCCAGCAGCTTCCTCGACAGGTGGAACACTGAAGCTTTCTTT. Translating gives CASSFLDRWNTEAFF.

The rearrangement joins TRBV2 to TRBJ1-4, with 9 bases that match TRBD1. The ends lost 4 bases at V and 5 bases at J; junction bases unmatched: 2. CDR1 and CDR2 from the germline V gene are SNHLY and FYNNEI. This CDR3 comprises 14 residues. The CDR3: CASSVGTGNEKLFF. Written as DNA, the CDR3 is TGTGCCAGCAGTGTGGGGACAGGGAATGAAAAACTGTTTTTT.

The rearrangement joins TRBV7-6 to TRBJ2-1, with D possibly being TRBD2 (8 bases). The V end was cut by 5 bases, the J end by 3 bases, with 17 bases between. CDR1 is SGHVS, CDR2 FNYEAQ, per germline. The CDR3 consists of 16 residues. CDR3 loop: CASSPGGAGGYNEQFF. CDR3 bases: TGTGCCAGCAGCCCGGGGGGGGCAGGGGGCTACAATGAGCAGTTCTTC.

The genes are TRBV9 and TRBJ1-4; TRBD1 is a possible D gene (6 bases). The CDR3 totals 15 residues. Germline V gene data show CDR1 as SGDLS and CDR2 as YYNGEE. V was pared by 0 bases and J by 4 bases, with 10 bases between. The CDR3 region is CASSVGGRGNEKLFF. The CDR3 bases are TGTGCCAGCAGCGTAGGGGGGCGCGGTAATGAAAAACTGTTTTTT.

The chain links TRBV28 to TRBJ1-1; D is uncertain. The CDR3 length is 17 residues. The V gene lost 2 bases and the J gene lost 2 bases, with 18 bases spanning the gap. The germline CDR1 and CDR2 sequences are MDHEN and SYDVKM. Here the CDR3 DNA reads TGTGCCAGCAGTTTAAGTCGGGATAAACAAACTAACACTGAAGCTTTCTTT. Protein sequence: CASSLSRDKQTNTEAFF.

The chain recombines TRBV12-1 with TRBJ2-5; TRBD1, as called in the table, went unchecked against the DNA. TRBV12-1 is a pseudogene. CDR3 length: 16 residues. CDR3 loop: CASSLRDRPPQETQYF. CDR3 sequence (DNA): TGTGCCAGCAGCTTGCGGGACAGGCCACCTCAAGAGACCCAGTACTTC.

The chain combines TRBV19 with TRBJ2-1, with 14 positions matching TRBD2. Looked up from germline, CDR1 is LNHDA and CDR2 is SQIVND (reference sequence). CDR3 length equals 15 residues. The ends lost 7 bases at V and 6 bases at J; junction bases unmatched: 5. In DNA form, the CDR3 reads TGTGCCAGTACCAGGGGACTAGCGGGGGTCAATGAGCAGTTCTTC. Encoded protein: CASTRGLAGVNEQFF.

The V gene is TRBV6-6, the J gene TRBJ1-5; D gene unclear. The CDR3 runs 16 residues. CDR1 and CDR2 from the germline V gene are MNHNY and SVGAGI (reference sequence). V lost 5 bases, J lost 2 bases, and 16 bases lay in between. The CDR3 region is CASSNMRGWGNQPQHF. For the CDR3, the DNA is TGTGCCAGCAGTAACATGCGGGGATGGGGCAATCAGCCCCAGCATTTT.

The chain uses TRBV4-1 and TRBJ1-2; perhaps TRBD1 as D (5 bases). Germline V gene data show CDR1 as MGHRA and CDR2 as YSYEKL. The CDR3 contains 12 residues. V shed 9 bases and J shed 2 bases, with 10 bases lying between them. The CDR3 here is CASSRQNYGYTF. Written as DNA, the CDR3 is TGCGCCAGTTCCAGACAGAACTATGGCTACACCTTC.